This TCR beta chain was recorded in a study of blood T cell repertoires in COVID-19. On the study more broadly: Donors in the United States, Italy and Spain gave samples during acute or convalescent COVID-19. The analysed material was cDNA or gDNA that came from T cells, B-cell-depleted T cells, or PBMCs.

In the source study's methods: Nucleated cell number was recorded as an estimate derived from reference gene primer amplification. Sequenced by immunoSEQ multiplex PCR; TCRdb stores in-frame clones only, minus some. Clone size and V and J calls were adopted from that table, with D and trimming inferred from the DNA. In the table there are approximately 280,000 clones, approximately 84% of which are singletons. The ends were cut back, 0 bases at V and 1 base at J, with 8 bases in the middle. Germline V gene data show CDR1 as SGHKS and CDR2 as YYEKEE (reference sequence). This CDR3 region has 15 residues.

The chain carries TRBV5-5 and TRBJ1-5; the D is unclear. Sequences were obtained from peripheral blood. This clonotype originated in a woman in her 30s who had recovered from COVID-19. The CDR3 loop is CASSLAGPSNQPQHF. The CDR3 DNA reads TGTGCCAGCAGCTTGGCGGGTCCCAGCAATCAGCCCCAGCATTTT. Full variable domain (missing parts from reference TRBV5-5 and TRBJ1-5): DAGVTQSPTHLIKTRGQQVTLRCSPISGHKSVSWYQQVLGQGPQFIFQYYEKEERGRGNFPDRFSARQFPNYSSELNVNALLLGDSALYLCASSLAGPSNQPQHFGDGTRLSIL.